Listed below are T cell receptor beta chains from one sample, sequenced in a study of blood T cell repertoires in COVID-19. Method: immunoSEQ multiplex PCR; TCRdb's copy keeps in-frame clones and lacks some. The sample includes some 300,000 clones, roughly 90% of them seen just once. The specimen sequenced was PBMCs or T cells enriched from blood (not recorded which). These receptors all come from a woman in her 50s who had been exposed to COVID-19. CDR3s include the opening cysteine and the closing phenylalanine or tryptophan.

v_gene	j_gene	CDR3aa
TRBV7-6	TRBJ1-6	CASSLAGQGAVSPLHF
TRBV29-1	TRBJ1-4	CSVKKDRGNEKLFF
TRBV6-5	TRBJ2-2	CASSSTGGTGELFF
TRBV18	TRBJ1-4	CASSFAGGGNEKLFF
TRBV3-1/TRBV3-2	TRBJ1-3	CASSQPPGVGGNTIYF
TRBV6-5	TRBJ2-7	CASSYSPGPYEQYF
TRBV5-1	TRBJ2-7	CASSLFGTGVLEQYF
TRBV7-8	TRBJ2-7	CASSPVGTAYEQYF
TRBV27	TRBJ1-2	CASSQTGGYGYTF
TRBV5-1	TRBJ2-1	CASSGSGGVVYNEQFF
TRBV30	TRBJ2-7	CAWSVRSYEQYF
TRBV18	TRBJ1-2	CASSPLGDSPPGNGYTF
TRBV29-1	TRBJ1-1	CSALGTENTEAFF
TRBV2	TRBJ2-2	CASMEEIGELFF
TRBV28	TRBJ2-5	CASRNNPGEGTQYF
TRBV6-5	TRBJ1-1	CASSYSTGDTEAFF
TRBV6-5	TRBJ1-4	CASRTTGDEEKLFF
TRBV11-2	TRBJ2-5	CASRSGTSQETQYF
TRBV19	TRBJ2-2	CASTWDYANTGELFF
TRBV19	TRBJ1-5	CASSIGVYSNQPQHF
TRBV28	TRBJ1-6	CASSLNSGTPNSPLHF
TRBV6-5	TRBJ2-7	CASSSDNPYEQYF
TRBV19	TRBJ2-7	CASSMASGGPGNEQYF
TRBV7-8	TRBJ2-1	CASSPSRGGLSNEQFF
TRBV13	TRBJ2-7	CASSLGRYEQYF
TRBV30	TRBJ2-1	CAWRPSGGYNEQFF
TRBV7-2	TRBJ1-1	CASSPGGAGGQYTEAFF
TRBV28	TRBJ2-1	CASSTSGGAYNEQFF
TRBV4-2	TRBJ1-6	CASSQVGTGVDSPLHF
TRBV4-2	TRBJ1-1	CASSQDGKGAMNTEAFF
TRBV28	TRBJ1-5	CASRGTGNQPQHF
TRBV7-2	TRBJ1-2	CASSVDRGYGYTF
TRBV6-2/TRBV6-3	TRBJ1-1	CASSIPTGPHNTEAFF
TRBV28	TRBJ1-6	CASRGTGQGPYNSPLHF
TRBV24-1	TRBJ2-2	CATSAPGGTGELFF
TRBV4-1	TRBJ2-2	CASSLGQGMNTGELFF
TRBV19	TRBJ2-3	CASSKGHFTDTQYF
TRBV5-4	TRBJ1-6	CASSYTLGGNSPLHF
TRBV7-8	TRBJ1-2	CASSSPGQYYGYTF
TRBV7-8	TRBJ1-3	CASSFFYYTPNSGNTIYF
TRBV30	TRBJ1-4	CAWSATVRDRGLWNEKLFF
TRBV28	TRBJ1-6	CASGQNYNSPLHF
TRBV19	TRBJ1-5	CASTLDGQGGNQPQHF
TRBV4-1	TRBJ2-5	CASSQDRSQETQYF
TRBV5-1	TRBJ2-1	CASRGLAGGNEQFF
TRBV20-1	TRBJ1-2	CSASQGAGYTF
TRBV5-6	TRBJ1-4	CASTLTVIMEKLFF
TRBV18	TRBJ2-3	CASSPLGTDTQYF
TRBV7-2	TRBJ1-1	CASRGLGGDNTEAFF
TRBV2	TRBJ2-3	CASGDRRGSTDTQYF